This paragraph reports one T cell receptor beta chain. The entry originates in a study of blood T cells in healthy people across ages. This CDR3 comprises 17 residues. After removal of 1 base from V and 6 bases from J, the junction contained 4 bases not matched to a gene. Germline V lookup: CDR1 PRHDT, CDR2 FYEKMQ (reference sequence). The second PCR ran about 6 to 11 cycles with a sample-barcoded 5' primer and J-beta primers. TCRdb redid the calling of the 5' RACE reads with MiXCR, one entry per CDR3 protein. Found here are more than 900,000 distinct CDR3 sequences, approximately 25% of them singletons; the top ten hold around 0.75%. These same records also appear under a second study, on T cells of mothers and their children.

V is TRBV13 and J is TRBJ2-1; 15 nucleotides align to TRBD2. This sequence originates from a girl aged 2-9 years in good health. The specimen sequenced was blood. The chain's CDR3 is CASSLVGLAGGANEQFF. Written as DNA, the CDR3 is TGTGCCAGCAGCTTAGTGGGACTAGCGGGGGGTGCCAATGAGCAGTTCTTC.